This entry lists 31 T cell receptor beta chains sequenced from one sample in a study of beta chain features in type 1 diabetes. Sequencing targeted expressed TCRB transcripts, as all isolated RNA had been reverse transcribed. TCRdb keeps only in-frame clones here, not all; method: immunoSEQ multiplex PCR. The profile shows about 130,000 clones, 9% to 9.5% of them singletons. Sequenced material: central memory CD4+ T cells from blood. These receptor sequences come from a man younger than 35 in good health.

In DNA, the CDR3 is TGTGCCAGCAGCGTAGCTACAGGATTACAAGAGACCCAGTACTTC. Amino acid sequence: CASSVATGLQETQYF. This sequence joins TRBV9 and TRBJ2-5, with D possibly TRBD1 on 5 matching bases. The CDR3 is 15 residues long. Germline V gives CDR1 SGDLS, CDR2 YYNGEE. The germline V and J ends were trimmed by 0 bases and 2 bases, with 11 bases remaining between them.

This clone was observed a few times. V and J are TRBV29-1 and TRBJ2-5, with 9 bases lining up with TRBD1. This CDR3 contains 15 residues. Germline-derived CDR1 and CDR2 are SQVTM and ANQGSEA. The trim removed 8 bases at V and 4 bases at J, leaving 14 bases unmatched. The DNA for the CDR3 is TGCAGCCTGAACTCAGACAGGGGGGATAGAGAGACCCAGTACTTC. It is translated as CSLNSDRGDRETQYF.

V gene TRBV9 combines with J gene TRBJ1-3, with D maybe TRBD1 (5 bases). V shed 3 bases and J shed 4 bases, with 14 bases lying between them. Germline CDR1 and CDR2: SGDLS and YYNGEE. CDR3 length: 15 residues. The CDR3 coding sequence is TGTGCCAGCAGCGGACGGCAGGGAGGCGGAAACACCATATATTTT. Encoded protein: CASSGRQGGGNTIYF. Complete variable domain (other parts from reference TRBV9 and TRBJ1-3): DSGVTQTPKHLITATGQRVTLRCSPRSGDLSVYWYQQSLDQGLQFLIQYYNGEERAKGNILERFSAQQFPDLHSELNLSSLELGDSALYFCASSGRQGGGNTIYFGEGSWLTVV.

This clone was detected only a few times. The chain joins TRBV6-6 to TRBJ2-1, with 8 bases lining up with TRBD1. Germline trimming cut 5 bases from V and 7 bases from J; bases unmatched to any gene: 4. The CDR3 is made up of 13 amino acids. Germline V gene data show CDR1 as MNHNY and CDR2 as SVGAGI (reference sequence). CDR3 sequence: CASSRGQGNEQFF. The DNA for the CDR3 is TGTGCCAGCAGTCGAGGACAGGGAAATGAGCAGTTCTTC.

A few counts support this clone. This sequence joins TRBV2 and TRBJ2-3; 8 positions match TRBD1. Germline V lookup: CDR1 SNHLY, CDR2 FYNNEI. The CDR3 totals 14 residues. The V gene end was trimmed by 6 bases and the J gene end by 10 bases; junction bases not matched to a gene: 12. The CDR3 reads CASRGQGGINPQYF. The DNA for the CDR3 is TGTGCCAGCAGAGGACAGGGTGGAATTAATCCGCAGTATTTT.

The sample holds a few counts of this clone. The chain links TRBV14 to TRBJ1-2; no firm D call. The CDR3 extends over 13 amino acids. The V gene's germline CDR1 is SGHDN and CDR2 FVKESK. The V and J ends lost 0 bases and 8 bases respectively, with 10 bases between them. The DNA for the CDR3 is TGTGCCAGCAGCCAAGAGCAAACTCGGGGCTACACCTTC. It codes for CASSQEQTRGYTF.

The chain employs TRBV13 and TRBJ2-5; TRBD2 aligns across 7 bases. Unmatched junction bases numbered 10, after V lost 4 bases and J lost 2 bases. This CDR3 has 16 amino acids. Germline V gives CDR1 PRHDT, CDR2 FYEKMQ (reference sequence). The CDR3 nucleotides read TGTGCCAGCAGCTGGGGGAGGGGCACAGGACAAGAGACCCAGTACTTC. Protein: CASSWGRGTGQETQYF.

The gene calls are TRBV5-1 and TRBJ2-3; 8 bases map to TRBD2. Per the germline V gene, CDR1 is SGHRS and CDR2 is YFSETQ. There are 15 residues in the CDR3. The J segment lost 2 bases and the V segment lost 1 base, leaving 3 bases of the junction unmatched. In DNA, the CDR3 is TGCGCCAGCAGCTTGCTACTAGCGGCCACAGATACGCAGTATTTT. Amino acids: CASSLLLAATDTQYF.

This clone showed up just a few times. The V call is TRBV5-8, the J call TRBJ1-2; TRBD1 agrees at 8 bases. With V trimmed by 2 bases and J by 7 bases, 4 bases remained unmatched. CDR1 and CDR2 (germline): SGHTS, YDEGEE. The CDR3 consists of 13 residues. The CDR3 DNA is TGTGCCAGCAGCTTCGGACAGGGTGGTGGCTACACCTTC. It is translated as CASSFGQGGGYTF.

This chain uses TRBV6-5 with TRBJ2-3, with D possibly matching TRBD2 (6 bases). Germline CDR1 reads MNHEY; CDR2 reads SVGAGI. The CDR3 sequence is 15 residues long. V lost 0 bases and J lost 0, with 7 bases in between. In DNA form, the CDR3 reads TGTGCCAGCAGTTACTCGGCGGGAAGCACAGATACGCAGTATTTT. It is translated as CASSYSAGSTDTQYF.

V and J are TRBV7-2 and TRBJ2-1, with D uncertain. V lost 3 bases to trimming and J lost 1 base, with 10 bases between them. Germline V gene lookup returns CDR1 SGHTA and CDR2 FQGNSA. The CDR3 is 15 amino acids. The chain's CDR3 is CASSFFRRSYNEQFF. Here the CDR3 DNA reads TGTGCCAGCAGCTTTTTTCGGAGATCCTACAATGAGCAGTTCTTC.

The V gene is TRBV7-2, the J gene TRBJ2-3; TRBD2 might be the D (5 bases). V dropped 3 bases and J dropped 6 bases, with 25 bases sitting between them. Germline V gives CDR1 SGHTA, CDR2 FQGNSA. The length of the CDR3 is 18 residues. This CDR3 reads CASSFPGREGHNWDTQYF. The CDR3 DNA reads TGTGCCAGCAGCTTCCCCGGCCGGGAAGGGCACAACTGGGATACGCAGTATTTT.

The rearrangement links TRBV5-4 to TRBJ2-5, with 12 positions matching TRBD1. Germline assignment: CDR1 SGHNT and CDR2 YYREEE (reference sequence). CDR3 size: 15 residues. Trimming removed 4 bases from V and 3 bases from J; junction bases left unmatched: 4. The CDR3 here is CASSPGTGGEETQYF. The CDR3 DNA is TGTGCCAGCAGCCCCGGGACAGGGGGCGAAGAGACCCAGTACTTC. Using reference TRBV5-4 and TRBJ2-5 for the parts outside the CDR3, the full variable domain is ETGVTQSPTHLIKTRGQQVTLRCSSQSGHNTVSWYQQALGQGPQFIFQYYREEENGRGNFPPRFSGLQFPNYSSELNVNALELDDSALYLCASSPGTGGEETQYFGPGTRLLVL.

This clone has only a few counts. The genes are TRBV7-2 and TRBJ1-3; the D is unclear. V lost 1 base and J 5 bases, leaving 3 bases between the germline ends. CDR1 and CDR2 from the germline V gene are SGHTA and FQGNSA. The CDR3 extends over 12 amino acids. CDR3 DNA sequence: TGTGCCAGCAGCTTAGGTAGAAACACCATATATTTT. This gives the protein CASSLGRNTIYF.

This clone was detected only a few times. V is TRBV7-9 and J is TRBJ1-4, with D possibly TRBD1 on 5 matching bases. The germline V gene encodes CDR1 SEHNR and CDR2 FQNEAQ (reference sequence). Trimming took off 5 bases at V and 1 base at J, with 17 bases between the two ends. This CDR3 contains 17 residues. CDR3 loop: CASSQGGGSGTNEKLFF. As DNA, the CDR3 is TGTGCCAGCAGCCAAGGCGGGGGTTCGGGAACTAATGAAAAACTGTTTTTT.

V gene TRBV4-3 combines with J gene TRBJ1-6; 9 bases fit TRBD1. Trimming removed 0 bases from V and 2 bases from J; junction bases left unmatched: 8. Germline CDR1 reads LGHNA; CDR2 reads YSLEER. The CDR3 is 19 amino acids. The CDR3 DNA is TGCGCCAGCAGCCAAGATAGGGACAGGGCTGGGGCCTATAATTCACCCCTCCACTTT. This gives the protein CASSQDRDRAGAYNSPLHF.

This clone was counted between two and nine times. The CDR3, as DNA: TGTGCCAGCTCACCTAGCGGGGCGAGCTCCTACAATGAGCAGTTCTTC. This codes for CASSPSGASSYNEQFF. The chain carries TRBV18 and TRBJ2-1, with TRBD2 matching over 8 bases. Unmatched junction bases numbered 4, after V lost 3 bases and J lost 0 bases. The germline gives CDR1 KGHSH, CDR2 LQKENI. This CDR3 contains 16 residues. Full variable domain (rest looked up from reference TRBV18 and TRBJ2-1): NAGVMQNPRHLVRRRGQEARLRCSPMKGHSHVYWYRQLPEEGLKFMVYLQKENIIDESGMPKERFSAEFPKEGPSILRIQQVVRGDSAAYFCASSPSGASSYNEQFFGPGTRLTVL.

This clone appeared a few times. The chain combines TRBV30 with TRBJ2-7; TRBD1 agrees at 8 bases. V was pared by 5 bases and J by 7 bases, with 10 bases of the junction left unmatched. Germline V gene sequence: CDR1 GTSNPN, CDR2 SVGIG (reference sequence). The CDR3 has 13 residues. The CDR3 spells CAWSPGQGLEQYF. CDR3 in DNA: TGTGCCTGGTCCCCCGGACAGGGTTTAGAGCAGTACTTC.

The rearrangement uses TRBV6-5 and TRBJ2-7; 9 bases agree with TRBD1. This CDR3 comprises 12 residues. Germline-derived CDR1 and CDR2 are MNHEY and SVGAGI. Unmatched junction bases numbered 6, after V lost 5 bases and J lost 10 bases. The CDR3 DNA follows: TGTGCCAGCAGTAACAGGGGGCAGGAACAGTACTTC. Protein product: CASSNRGQEQYF.

On this clone itself: Sequence at one end of the junction differs from germline and may be a read error. The genes are TRBV5-4 and TRBJ2-7, with D possibly matching TRBD2 (5 bases). This CDR3 has 14 residues. Germline CDR1 and CDR2: SGHNT and YYREEE (reference sequence). CDR3 loop: CAGSSGLDSYEQYF. CDR3 nucleotides: TGTGCCGGCAGCTCCGGACTCGACTCCTACGAGCAGTACTTC. Supplemented by reference TRBV5-4 and TRBJ2-7, the full variable domain reads ETGVTQSPTHLIKTRGQQVTLRCSSQSGHNTVSWYQQALGQGPQFIFQYYREEENGRGNFPPRFSGLQFPNYSSELNVNALELDDSALYLCAGSSGLDSYEQYFGPGTRLTVT.

This chain connects TRBV7-8 to TRBJ2-5; 7 bases match TRBD1. Germline CDR1 reads SGHVS; CDR2 reads FQNEAQ. The J segment lost 4 bases and the V segment lost 3 bases, leaving 11 bases of the junction unmatched. This CDR3 spans 16 amino acids. CDR3: CASSLSPTGKRETQYF. The CDR3 DNA reads as TGTGCCAGCAGCTTGTCACCGACAGGGAAGAGAGAGACCCAGTACTTC.

This clone was counted once. V gene TRBV6-5 combines with J gene TRBJ2-7; D might be TRBD1 (6 bases). In germline, CDR1 is MNHEY, CDR2 SVGAGI. The CDR3 has 15 amino acids. The V gene lost 6 bases and the J gene lost 0 bases, with 15 bases spanning the gap. CDR3: CASSNREKASYEQYF. CDR3 sequence (DNA): TGTGCCAGCAGCAACAGGGAAAAGGCCTCCTACGAGCAGTACTTC.

In its sample, this clone was seen a few times. The chain recombines TRBV4-2 with TRBJ1-3; perhaps TRBD1 as D (5 bases). Looked up from germline, CDR1 is LGHNA and CDR2 is YNFKEQ. The CDR3 covers 15 residues. Trimming removed 4 bases at V and 0 bases at J, with 10 bases between. CDR3 sequence (DNA): TGTGCCAGCAGCCCTCCGACAGTCTCTGGAAACACCATATATTTT. It codes for CASSPPTVSGNTIYF.

This clone was counted only a few times. The chain employs TRBV7-2 and TRBJ1-2, with TRBD1 matching over 7 bases. The CDR3 has 13 amino acids. Unmatched junction bases numbered 7, after V lost 7 bases and J lost 5 bases. Germline V gene sequence: CDR1 SGHTA, CDR2 FQGNSA. CDR3 protein: CASTGDSFYGYTF. The DNA of the CDR3 is TGTGCCAGCACCGGGGACAGCTTTTATGGCTACACCTTC.

This clone showed up just a few times. V usage is TRBV6-1 and J usage is TRBJ2-1; TRBD1 agrees at 9 bases. Germline V CDR1 and CDR2: MNHNS, SASEGT. The CDR3 covers 15 residues. The V segment lost 2 bases and the J segment 10 bases; nucleotides outside the gene matches: 9. The CDR3 bases are TGTGCCAGCAGTGAACCCGGACAGGGGCTACGGGAGCAGTTCTTC. Translating it yields CASSEPGQGLREQFF.

The V call is TRBV11-2, the J call TRBJ2-2, with TRBD1 matching 8 bases. Trimming at V came to 5 bases and at J to 1 base, leaving 6 bases not matched to a gene. Per germline, CDR1 SGHAT and CDR2 FQNNGV. The length of the CDR3 is 16 residues. CDR3 sequence (DNA): TGTGCCAGCAGCCAATCAGGGGGCCGGAACACCGGGGAGCTGTTTTTT. This gives the protein CASSQSGGRNTGELFF.

This rearrangement joins TRBV7-2 to TRBJ2-4; 8 bases are shared with TRBD1. CDR3 length: 13 residues. CDR1 and CDR2 from the germline V gene are SGHTA and FQGNSA. With 4 bases clipped from V and 8 bases from J, the junction kept 4 bases outside the gene matches. CDR3 bases: TGTGCCAGCAGCTCCCAGGGGGCCGACATTCAGTACTTC. Translating gives CASSSQGADIQYF.

The V gene is TRBV13, the J gene TRBJ2-1; 14 bases are a match to TRBD2. V lost 0 bases, J lost 9 bases, and 10 bases stayed unmatched. Germline CDR1 and CDR2: PRHDT and FYEKMQ (reference sequence). CDR3 size: 18 residues. The CDR3 sequence: CASSLGYATSGGAGEQFF. In DNA form, the CDR3 reads TGTGCCAGCAGCTTAGGATACGCGACTAGCGGGGGGGCAGGTGAGCAGTTCTTC.

This sequence joins TRBV7-2 and TRBJ2-7; 9 positions match TRBD2. V dropped 2 bases and J dropped 6; count of bases not matched to a gene: 5. This CDR3 is 14 amino acids long. The germline V gene has CDR1 SGHTA and CDR2 FQGNSA. The CDR3 DNA follows: TGTGCCAGCAGCTTACCTAGCGGGGCTCTCGAGCAGTACTTC. Amino acids: CASSLPSGALEQYF.

This chain uses TRBV10-3 with TRBJ2-2; 12 bases fit TRBD1. The CDR3 is 16 amino acids. Germline loops: CDR1 ENHRY, CDR2 SYGVKD. J was trimmed by 4 bases and V by 2 bases; bases with no gene match: 2. This chain's CDR3 is CAISEPGQGATGELFF. The CDR3 DNA follows: TGTGCCATCAGTGAGCCGGGACAGGGGGCCACCGGGGAGCTGTTTTTT.

The rearrangement joins TRBV18 to TRBJ2-6, with D possibly matching TRBD2 (7 bases). Deletions cut 1 base from V and 4 bases from J, with 14 bases between. Germline loops: CDR1 KGHSH, CDR2 LQKENI. CDR3 length equals 17 residues. The CDR3 reads CASSPLSGGVGANVLTF. The CDR3 DNA follows: TGTGCCAGCTCACCACTGTCGGGGGGCGTAGGGGCCAACGTCCTGACTTTC.